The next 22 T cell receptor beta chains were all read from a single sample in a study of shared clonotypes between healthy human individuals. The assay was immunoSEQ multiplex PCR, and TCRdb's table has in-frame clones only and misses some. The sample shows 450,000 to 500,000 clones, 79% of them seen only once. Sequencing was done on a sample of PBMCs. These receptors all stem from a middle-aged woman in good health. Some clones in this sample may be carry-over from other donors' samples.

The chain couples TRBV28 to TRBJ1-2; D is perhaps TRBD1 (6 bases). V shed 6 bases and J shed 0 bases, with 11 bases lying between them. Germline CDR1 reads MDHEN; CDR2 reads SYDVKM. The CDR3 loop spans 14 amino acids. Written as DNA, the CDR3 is TGTGCCAGCAGAATGGACAGCCCTAACTATGGCTACACCTTC. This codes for CASRMDSPNYGYTF.

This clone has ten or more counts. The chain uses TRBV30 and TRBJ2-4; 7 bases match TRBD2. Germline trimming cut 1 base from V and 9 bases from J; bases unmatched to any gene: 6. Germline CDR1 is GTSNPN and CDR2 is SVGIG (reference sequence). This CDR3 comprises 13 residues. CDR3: CAWSGKGGSIQYF. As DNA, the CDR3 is TGTGCCTGGAGTGGTAAGGGCGGGAGCATTCAGTACTTC.

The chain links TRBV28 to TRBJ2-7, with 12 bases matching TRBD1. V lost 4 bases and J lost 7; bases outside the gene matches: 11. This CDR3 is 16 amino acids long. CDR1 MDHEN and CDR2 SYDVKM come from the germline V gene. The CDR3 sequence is CASSSPPGQGAKEQYF. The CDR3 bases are TGTGCCAGCAGTTCCCCCCCGGGACAGGGGGCGAAAGAGCAGTACTTC. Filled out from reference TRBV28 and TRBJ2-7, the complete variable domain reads DVKVTQSSRYLVKRTGEKVFLECVQDMDHENMFWYRQDPGLGLRLIYFSYDVKMKEKGDIPEGYSVSREKKERFSLILESASTNQTSMYLCASSSPPGQGAKEQYFGPGTRLTVT.

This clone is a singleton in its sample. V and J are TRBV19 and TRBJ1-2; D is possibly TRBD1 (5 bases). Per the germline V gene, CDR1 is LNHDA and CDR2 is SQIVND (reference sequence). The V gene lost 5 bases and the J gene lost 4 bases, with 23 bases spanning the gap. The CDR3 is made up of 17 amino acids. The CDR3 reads CASSEVSHTGLFYGYTF. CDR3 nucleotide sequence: TGTGCCAGTAGTGAGGTAAGCCACACGGGGCTTTTCTATGGCTACACCTTC.

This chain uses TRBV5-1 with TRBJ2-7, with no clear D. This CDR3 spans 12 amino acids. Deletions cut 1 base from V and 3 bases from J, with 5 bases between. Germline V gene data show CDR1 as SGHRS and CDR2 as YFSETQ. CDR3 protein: CASSLTYYEQYF. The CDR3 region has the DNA TGCGCCAGCAGCTTGACATACTACGAGCAGTACTTC.

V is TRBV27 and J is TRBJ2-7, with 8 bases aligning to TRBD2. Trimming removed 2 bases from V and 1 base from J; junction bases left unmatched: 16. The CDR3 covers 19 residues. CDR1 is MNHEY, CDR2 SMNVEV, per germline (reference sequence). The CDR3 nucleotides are TGTGCCAGCAGTTTAATTGGAACTAGCGGAGACACGCGGTCCTACGAGCAGTACTTC. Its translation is CASSLIGTSGDTRSYEQYF.

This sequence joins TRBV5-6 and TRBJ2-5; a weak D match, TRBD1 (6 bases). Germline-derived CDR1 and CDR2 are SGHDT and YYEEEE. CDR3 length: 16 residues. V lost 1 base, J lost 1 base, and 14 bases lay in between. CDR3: CASSLPGAQTQETQYF. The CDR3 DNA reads TGTGCCAGCAGCTTGCCAGGGGCTCAAACCCAAGAGACCCAGTACTTC.

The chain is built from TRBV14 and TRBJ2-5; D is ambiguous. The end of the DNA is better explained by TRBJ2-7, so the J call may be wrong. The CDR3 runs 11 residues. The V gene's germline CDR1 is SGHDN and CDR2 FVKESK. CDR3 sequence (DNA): TGTGCCAGCAGCCAAGTTTACGAGCAGTACTTC. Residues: CASSQVYEQYF.

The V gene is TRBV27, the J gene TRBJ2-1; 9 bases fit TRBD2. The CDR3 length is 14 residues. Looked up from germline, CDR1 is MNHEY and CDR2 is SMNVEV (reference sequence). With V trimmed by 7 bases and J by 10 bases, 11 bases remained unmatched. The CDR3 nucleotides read TGTGCCAGCAAATCTCTAGCGGGATTAGGAGAGCAGTTCTTC. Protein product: CASKSLAGLGEQFF.

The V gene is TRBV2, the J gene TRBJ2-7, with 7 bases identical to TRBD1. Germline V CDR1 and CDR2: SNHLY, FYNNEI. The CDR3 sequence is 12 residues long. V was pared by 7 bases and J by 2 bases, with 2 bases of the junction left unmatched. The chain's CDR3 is CASKGAAYEQYF. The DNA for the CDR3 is TGTGCCAGCAAGGGGGCCGCCTACGAGCAGTACTTC. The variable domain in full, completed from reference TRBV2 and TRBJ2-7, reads EPEVTQTPSHQVTQMGQEVILRCVPISNHLYFYWYRQILGQKVEFLVSFYNNEISEKSEIFDDQFSVERPDGSNFTLKIRSTKLEDSAMYFCASKGAAYEQYFGPGTRLTVT.

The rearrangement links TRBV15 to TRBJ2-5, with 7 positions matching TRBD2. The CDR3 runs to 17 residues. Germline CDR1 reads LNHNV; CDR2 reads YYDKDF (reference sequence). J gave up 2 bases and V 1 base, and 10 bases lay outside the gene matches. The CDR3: CATSRVIVAGEQETQYF. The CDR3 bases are TGTGCCACCAGCAGAGTAATCGTGGCGGGAGAGCAAGAGACCCAGTACTTC.

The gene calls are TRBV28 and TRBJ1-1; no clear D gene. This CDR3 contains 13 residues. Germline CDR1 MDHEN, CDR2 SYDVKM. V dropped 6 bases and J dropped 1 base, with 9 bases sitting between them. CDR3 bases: TGTGCCAGCAGCCAAGACCCGAACACTGAAGCTTTCTTT. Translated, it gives CASSQDPNTEAFF.

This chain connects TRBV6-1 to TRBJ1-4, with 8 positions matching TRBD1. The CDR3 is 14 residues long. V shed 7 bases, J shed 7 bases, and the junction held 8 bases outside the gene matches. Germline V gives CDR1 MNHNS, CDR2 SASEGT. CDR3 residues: CASTDWTGTEKLFF. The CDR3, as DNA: TGTGCCAGCACAGATTGGACAGGGACTGAAAAACTGTTTTTT.

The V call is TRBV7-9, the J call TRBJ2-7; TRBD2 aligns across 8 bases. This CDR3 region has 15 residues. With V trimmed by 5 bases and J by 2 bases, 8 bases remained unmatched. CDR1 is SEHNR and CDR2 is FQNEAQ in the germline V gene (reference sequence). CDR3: CASSPRVAGTYEQYF. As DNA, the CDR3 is TGTGCCAGCAGCCCCCGGGTAGCGGGGACCTACGAGCAGTACTTC.

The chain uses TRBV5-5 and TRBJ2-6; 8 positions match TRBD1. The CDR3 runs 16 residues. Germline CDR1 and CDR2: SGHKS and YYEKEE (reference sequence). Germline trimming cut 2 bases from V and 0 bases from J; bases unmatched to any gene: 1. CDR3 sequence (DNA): TGTGCCAGCAGCTTTCAGGGGGCCTCTGGGGCCAACGTCCTGACTTTC. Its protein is CASSFQGASGANVLTF.

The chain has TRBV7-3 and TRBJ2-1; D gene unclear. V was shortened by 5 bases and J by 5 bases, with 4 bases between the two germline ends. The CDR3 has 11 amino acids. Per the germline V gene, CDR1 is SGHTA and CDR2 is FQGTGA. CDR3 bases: TGTGCCAGCAGCGACAACAATGAGCAGTTCTTC. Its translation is CASSDNNEQFF. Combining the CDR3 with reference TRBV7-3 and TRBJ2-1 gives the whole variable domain GAGVSQTPSNKVTEKGKYVELRCDPISGHTALYWYRQSLGQGPEFLIYFQGTGAADDSGLPNDRFFAVRPEGSVSTLKIQRTERGDSAVYLCASSDNNEQFFGPGTRLTVL.

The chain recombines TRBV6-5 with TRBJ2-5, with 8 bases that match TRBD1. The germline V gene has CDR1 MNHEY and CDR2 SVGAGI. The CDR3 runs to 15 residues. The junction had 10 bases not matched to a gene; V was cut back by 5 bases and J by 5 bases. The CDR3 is CASSRTGPPGETQYF. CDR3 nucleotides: TGTGCCAGCAGTCGGACAGGGCCCCCCGGGGAGACCCAGTACTTC.

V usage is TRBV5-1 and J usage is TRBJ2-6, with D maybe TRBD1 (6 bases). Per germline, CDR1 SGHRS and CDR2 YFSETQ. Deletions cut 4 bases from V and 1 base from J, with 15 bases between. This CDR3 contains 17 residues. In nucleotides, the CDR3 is TGCGCCAGCAGCGTTTACAGGGATGAGTCTGGGGCCAACGTCCTGACTTTC. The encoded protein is CASSVYRDESGANVLTF.

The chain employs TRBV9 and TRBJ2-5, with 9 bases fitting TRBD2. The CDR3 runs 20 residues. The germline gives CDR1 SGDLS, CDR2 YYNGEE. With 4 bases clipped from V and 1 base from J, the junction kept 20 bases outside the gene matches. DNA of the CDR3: TGTGCCAGCAGCCCGCGTAGCGGGAGATCGCAGGGGACGCGCCAAGAGACCCAGTACTTC. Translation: CASSPRSGRSQGTRQETQYF.

The chain's CDR3 is CASSLAGIRNTIYF. As DNA, the CDR3 is TGTGCCAGCAGCTTAGCCGGAATCAGAAACACCATATATTTT. This chain connects TRBV7-6 to TRBJ1-3, with D unresolved. Trimming took off 0 bases at V and 5 bases at J, with 8 bases between the two ends. CDR1 and CDR2 from the germline V gene are SGHVS and FNYEAQ. This CDR3 has 14 amino acids.

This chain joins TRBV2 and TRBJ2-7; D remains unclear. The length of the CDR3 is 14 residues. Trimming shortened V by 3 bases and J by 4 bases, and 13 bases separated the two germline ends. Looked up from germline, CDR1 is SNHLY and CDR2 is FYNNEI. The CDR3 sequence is CASSDGTEPYEQYF. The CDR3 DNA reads TGTGCCAGCAGTGATGGCACCGAGCCTTACGAGCAGTACTTC.

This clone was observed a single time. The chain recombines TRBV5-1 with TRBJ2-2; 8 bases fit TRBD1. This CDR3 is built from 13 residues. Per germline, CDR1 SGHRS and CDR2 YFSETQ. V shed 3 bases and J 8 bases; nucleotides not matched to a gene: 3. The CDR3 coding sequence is TGCGCCAGCAGCTCAGGACAGGGTGGGGAGCTGTTTTTT. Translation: CASSSGQGGELFF.